The 5 T cell receptor beta chains below all came from one sample that was sequenced in a study of blood T cell repertoires in COVID-19. Clones were read by immunoSEQ multiplex PCR, and TCRdb kept only the in-frame ones, dropping some. The sample holds approximately 120,000 clones, 75% to 90% seen once. Material for sequencing was peripheral blood. These receptors were collected from a woman aged 45-60 years who had recovered from COVID-19.

The chain uses TRBV15 and TRBJ1-2, with no clear D. V was pared by 0 bases and J by 2 bases, with 16 bases between. Germline CDR1 and CDR2: LNHNV and YYDKDF (reference sequence). The CDR3 is 17 residues long. CDR3 in amino acids: CATSRERSWVVNYGYTF. DNA of the CDR3: TGTGCCACCAGCAGAGAAAGGAGCTGGGTTGTCAACTATGGCTACACCTTC.

The V gene is TRBV5-1, the J gene TRBJ1-5; TRBD1 might be the D (5 bases). The germline V gene has CDR1 SGHRS and CDR2 YFSETQ. CDR3 length: 15 residues. V was clipped by 4 bases and J by 7 bases, with 18 bases between them. The CDR3 sequence is CASSALGGVGQPQHF. The CDR3 DNA reads TGCGCCAGCAGCGCCCTCGGGGGAGTTGGCCAGCCCCAGCATTTT.

The chain carries TRBV24-1 and TRBJ2-1; 11 nucleotides agree with TRBD2. The germline gives CDR1 KGHDR, CDR2 SFDVKD. The CDR3 is 15 residues long. The trim removed 5 bases at V and 6 bases at J, leaving 5 bases unmatched. The CDR3 loop is CATSATSGSLNEQFF. The CDR3 region has the DNA TGTGCCACCAGTGCTACTAGCGGGAGTCTCAATGAGCAGTTCTTC.

The V call is TRBV29-1, the J call TRBJ1-2, with 7 bases fitting TRBD1. CDR1 is SQVTM, CDR2 ANQGSEA, per germline. J gave up 8 bases and V 8 bases, and 8 bases lay outside the gene matches. The CDR3 spans 11 residues. CDR3 loop: CSIGTAGGYTF. The CDR3 region has the DNA TGCAGCATTGGGACAGCCGGCGGCTACACCTTC.

The V gene is TRBV5-6, the J gene TRBJ2-2, with 9 bases that match TRBD2. The V gene's germline CDR1 is SGHDT and CDR2 YYEEEE. The V segment lost 5 bases and the J segment 7 bases; nucleotides outside the gene matches: 6. The length of the CDR3 is 14 residues. CDR3 protein: CASSSGLASGELFF. CDR3 bases: TGTGCCAGCAGTTCGGGACTAGCAAGCGGGGAGCTGTTTTTT.